This T cell receptor beta chain was sequenced during a study of blood T cells in healthy people across ages. No fewer than 5.5 micrograms of total RNA were isolated from every sample. Using a J-beta primer mix together with a sample-barcoded 5' primer, a second PCR was run for about 6 to 12 cycles. TCRdb redid the calling of the 5' RACE reads with MiXCR, one entry per CDR3 protein. The sample contains approximately 820,000 distinct CDR3 sequences, under 45% of which appear only once. From germline, CDR1 is SGHAT and CDR2 FQNNGV. The CDR3 is 13 amino acids. Trimming removed 5 bases at V and 1 base at J, with 9 bases between.

The TCR comes from a man in his sixties in good health. The chain joins TRBV11-2 to TRBJ2-7; no clear D gene. Material for sequencing was blood. The CDR3 loop reads CASSPQVSYEQYF. Here the CDR3 DNA reads TGTGCCAGCAGCCCCCAAGTATCCTACGAGCAGTACTTC.